This T cell receptor beta chain was sequenced during a study of cytomegalovirus exposure and HLA in healthy donors. Study summary: The platform used for the approximately 130 validation repertoires matched that of the 666 first-cohort repertoires, a later analysis reported. Study-wide results and caveats: A later analysis found first-cohort TCR clusters tended to co-occur in the 90 to 150 validation repertoires. TCR beta chains numbering under 200 were designated cytomegalovirus-associated.

The V and J ends lost 4 bases and 1 base respectively, with 15 bases between them. Looked up from germline, CDR1 is SGHNT and CDR2 is YYREEE (reference sequence). CDR3 length equals 15 residues. Only in-frame clones appear in the TCRdb table, and some are missing; sequencing was by immunoSEQ multiplex PCR. Of under 300,000 clones listed, approximately 83% are singletons. Turning to this clone: As yet, its antigen is unknown.

V is TRBV5-4 and J is TRBJ2-7; a weak D match, TRBD2 (6 bases). The sequence came from a woman aged 25 to 39 in good health and CMV-seropositive. Input material: PBMCs. The CDR3 loop is CASSADLARSYEQYF. The CDR3 coding sequence is TGTGCCAGCAGCGCCGATCTAGCGCGGTCCTACGAGCAGTACTTC.